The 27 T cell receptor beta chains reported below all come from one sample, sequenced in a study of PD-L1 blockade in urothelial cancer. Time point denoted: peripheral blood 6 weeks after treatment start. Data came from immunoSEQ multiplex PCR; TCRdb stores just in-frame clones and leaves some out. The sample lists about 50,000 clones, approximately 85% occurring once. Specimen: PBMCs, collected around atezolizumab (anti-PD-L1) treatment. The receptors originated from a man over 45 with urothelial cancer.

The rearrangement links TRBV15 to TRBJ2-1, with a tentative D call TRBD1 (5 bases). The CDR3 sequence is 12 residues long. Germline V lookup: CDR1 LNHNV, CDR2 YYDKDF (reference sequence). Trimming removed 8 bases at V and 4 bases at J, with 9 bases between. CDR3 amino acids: CATGARYNEQFF. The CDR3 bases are TGTGCCACCGGGGCTCGTTACAATGAGCAGTTCTTC. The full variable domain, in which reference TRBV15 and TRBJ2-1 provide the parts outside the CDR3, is DAMVIQNPRYQVTQFGKPVTLSCSQTLNHNVMYWYQQKSSQAPKLLFHYYDKDFNNEADTPDNFQSRRPNTSFCFLDIRSPGLGDTAMYLCATGARYNEQFFGPGTRLTVL.

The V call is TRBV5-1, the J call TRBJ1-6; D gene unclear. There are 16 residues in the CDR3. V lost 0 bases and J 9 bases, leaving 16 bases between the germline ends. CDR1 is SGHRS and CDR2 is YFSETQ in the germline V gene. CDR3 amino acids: CASSLDRTMDSSPLHF. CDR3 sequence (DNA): TGCGCCAGCAGCTTGGACAGAACCATGGATAGTTCACCCCTCCACTTT.

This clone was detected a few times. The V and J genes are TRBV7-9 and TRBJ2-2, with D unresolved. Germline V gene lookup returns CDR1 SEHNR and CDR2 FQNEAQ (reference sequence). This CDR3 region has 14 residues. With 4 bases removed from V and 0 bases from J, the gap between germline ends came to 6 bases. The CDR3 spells CASSSSANTGELFF. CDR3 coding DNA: TGTGCCAGCAGCTCGTCGGCGAACACCGGGGAGCTGTTTTTT. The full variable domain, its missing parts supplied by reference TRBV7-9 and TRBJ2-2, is DTGVSQNPRHKITKRGQNVTFRCDPISEHNRLYWYRQTLGQGPEFLTYFQNEAQLEKSRLLSDRFSAERPKGSFSTLEIQRTEQGDSAMYLCASSSSANTGELFFGEGSRLTVL.

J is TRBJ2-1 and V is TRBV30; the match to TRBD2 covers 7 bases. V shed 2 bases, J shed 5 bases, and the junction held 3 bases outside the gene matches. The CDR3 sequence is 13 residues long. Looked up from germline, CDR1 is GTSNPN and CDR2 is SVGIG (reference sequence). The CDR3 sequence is CAWSLSGNNEQFF. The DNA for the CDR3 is TGTGCCTGGAGTCTAAGCGGGAACAATGAGCAGTTCTTC.

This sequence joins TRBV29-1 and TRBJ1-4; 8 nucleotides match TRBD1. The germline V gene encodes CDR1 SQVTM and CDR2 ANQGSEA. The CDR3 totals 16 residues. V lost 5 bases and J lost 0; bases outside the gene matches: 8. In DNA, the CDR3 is TGCAGCGTTTCTGGGACAGGACTTGCAACTAATGAAAAACTGTTTTTT. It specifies CSVSGTGLATNEKLFF.

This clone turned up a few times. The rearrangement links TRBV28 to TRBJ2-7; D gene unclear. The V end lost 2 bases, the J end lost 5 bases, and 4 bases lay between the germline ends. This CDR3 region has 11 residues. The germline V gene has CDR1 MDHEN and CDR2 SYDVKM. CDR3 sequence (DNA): TGTGCCAGCAGTTTAGGCCACGAGCAGTACTTC. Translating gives CASSLGHEQYF.

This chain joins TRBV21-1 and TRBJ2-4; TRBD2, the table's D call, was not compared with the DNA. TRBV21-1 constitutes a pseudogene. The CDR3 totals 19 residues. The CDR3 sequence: CASSKRTSGRSVAKNIQYF. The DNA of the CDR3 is TGTGCCAGCAGCAAACGGACTAGCGGGAGGTCCGTAGCCAAAAACATTCAGTACTTC.

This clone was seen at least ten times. This CDR3 reads CASSRDSNQPQHF. CDR3 DNA sequence: TGTGCCAGCAGCCGGGATAGCAATCAGCCCCAGCATTTT. The chain recombines TRBV7-9 with TRBJ1-5; the D is unclear. Germline CDR1 SEHNR, CDR2 FQNEAQ (reference sequence). The CDR3 is made up of 13 amino acids. Trimming pared 5 bases from V and 0 bases from J, leaving 5 bases between.

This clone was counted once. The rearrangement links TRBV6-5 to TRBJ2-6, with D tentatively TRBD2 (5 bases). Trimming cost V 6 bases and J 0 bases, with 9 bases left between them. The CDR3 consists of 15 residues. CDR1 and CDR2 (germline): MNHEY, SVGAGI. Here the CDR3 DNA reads TGTGCCAGCAGAGCGGTAGGCTCTGGGGCCAACGTCCTGACTTTC. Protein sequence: CASRAVGSGANVLTF.

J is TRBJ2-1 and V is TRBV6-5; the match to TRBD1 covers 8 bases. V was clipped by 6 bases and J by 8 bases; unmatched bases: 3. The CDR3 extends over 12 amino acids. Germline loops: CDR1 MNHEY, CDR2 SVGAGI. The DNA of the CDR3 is TGTGCCAGCAGCCGGACAGGGTATGAGCAGTTCTTC. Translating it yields CASSRTGYEQFF.

The CDR3 DNA sequence: TGTGCCGGCAGACAGGGGGTTTCCTATAATTCACCCCTCCACTTT. Translated: CAGRQGVSYNSPLHF. The chain combines TRBV30 with TRBJ1-6, with 9 bases fitting TRBD1. CDR3 length equals 15 residues. Losses at the gene ends were 8 bases for V and 1 base for J; bases not matched to a gene: 6. Germline values: CDR1 GTSNPN, CDR2 SVGIG (reference sequence).

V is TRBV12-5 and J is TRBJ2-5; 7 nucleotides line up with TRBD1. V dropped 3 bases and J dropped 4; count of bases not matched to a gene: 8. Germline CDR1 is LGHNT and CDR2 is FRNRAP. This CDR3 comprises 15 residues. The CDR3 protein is CASGLNPTGRETQYF. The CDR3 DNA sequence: TGTGCTAGTGGTTTAAACCCGACAGGGAGAGAGACCCAGTACTTC.

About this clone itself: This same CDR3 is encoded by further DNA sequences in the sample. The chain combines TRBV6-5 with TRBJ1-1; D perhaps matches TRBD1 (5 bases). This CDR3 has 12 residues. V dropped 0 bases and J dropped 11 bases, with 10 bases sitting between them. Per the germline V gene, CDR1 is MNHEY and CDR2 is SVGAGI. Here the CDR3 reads CASSYSGGEAFF. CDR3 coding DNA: TGTGCCAGCAGTTACTCCGGGGGGGAGGCTTTCTTT.

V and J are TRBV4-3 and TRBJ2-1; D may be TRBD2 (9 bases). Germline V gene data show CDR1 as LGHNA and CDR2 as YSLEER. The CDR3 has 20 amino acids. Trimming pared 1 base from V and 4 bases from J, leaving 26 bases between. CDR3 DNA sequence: TGCGCCAGCAGCCAAGCCCGGACAGGGTCCGGGACTAGCCGTTACAATGAGCAGTTCTTC. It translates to CASSQARTGSGTSRYNEQFF.

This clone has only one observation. The CDR3 DNA reads as TGTGCCAGCAGCAAAGCGGCGGGGGCTAGCACAGATACGCAGTATTTT. Its translation is CASSKAAGASTDTQYF. This chain links TRBV21-1 with TRBJ2-3; the tabulated D call, TRBD2, remains unverified against the DNA. TRBV21-1 is reported as a pseudogene. The length of the CDR3 is 16 residues.

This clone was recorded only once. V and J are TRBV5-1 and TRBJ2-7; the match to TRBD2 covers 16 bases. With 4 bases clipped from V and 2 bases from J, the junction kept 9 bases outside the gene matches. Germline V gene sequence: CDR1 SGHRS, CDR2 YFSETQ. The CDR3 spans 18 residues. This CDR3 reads CASSPGLAGGLSTYEQYF. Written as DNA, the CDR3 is TGCGCCAGCAGCCCGGGACTAGCGGGAGGGCTTAGCACCTACGAGCAGTACTTC.

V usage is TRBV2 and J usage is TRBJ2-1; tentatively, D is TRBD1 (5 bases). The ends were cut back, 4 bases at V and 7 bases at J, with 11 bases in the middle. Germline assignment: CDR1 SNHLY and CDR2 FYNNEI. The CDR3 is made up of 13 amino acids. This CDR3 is CASSGPGKNEQFF. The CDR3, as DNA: TGTGCCAGCAGTGGGCCAGGGAAGAATGAGCAGTTCTTC. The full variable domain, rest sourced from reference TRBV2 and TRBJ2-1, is EPEVTQTPSHQVTQMGQEVILRCVPISNHLYFYWYRQILGQKVEFLVSFYNNEISEKSEIFDDQFSVERPDGSNFTLKIRSTKLEDSAMYFCASSGPGKNEQFFGPGTRLTVL.

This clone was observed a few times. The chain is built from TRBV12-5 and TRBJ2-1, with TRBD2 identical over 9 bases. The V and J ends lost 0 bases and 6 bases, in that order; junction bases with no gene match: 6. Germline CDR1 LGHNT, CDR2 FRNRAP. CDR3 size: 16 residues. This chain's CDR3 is CASGLVGGRGGNEQFF. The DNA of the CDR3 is TGTGCTAGTGGTTTGGTAGGCGGGAGGGGGGGCAATGAGCAGTTCTTC.

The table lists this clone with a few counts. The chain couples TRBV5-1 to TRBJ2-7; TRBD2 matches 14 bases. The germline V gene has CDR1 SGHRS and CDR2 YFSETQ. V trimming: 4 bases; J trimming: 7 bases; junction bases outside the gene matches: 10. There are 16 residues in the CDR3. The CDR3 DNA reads TGCGCCAGCAGCACGGGACTAGCGGGAGCCCTGGGAGAGCAGTACTTC. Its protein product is CASSTGLAGALGEQYF.

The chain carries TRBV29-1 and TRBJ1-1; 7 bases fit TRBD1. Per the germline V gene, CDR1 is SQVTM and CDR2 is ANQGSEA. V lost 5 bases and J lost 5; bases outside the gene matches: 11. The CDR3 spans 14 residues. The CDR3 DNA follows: TGCAGCGTTCACACCGGGACAGATTTGACTGAAGCTTTCTTT. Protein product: CSVHTGTDLTEAFF. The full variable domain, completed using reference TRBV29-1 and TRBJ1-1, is SAVISQKPSRDICQRGTSLTIQCQVDSQVTMMFWYRQQPGQSLTLIATANQGSEATYESGFVIDKFPISRPNLTFSTLTVSNMSPEDSSIYLCSVHTGTDLTEAFFGQGTRLTVV.

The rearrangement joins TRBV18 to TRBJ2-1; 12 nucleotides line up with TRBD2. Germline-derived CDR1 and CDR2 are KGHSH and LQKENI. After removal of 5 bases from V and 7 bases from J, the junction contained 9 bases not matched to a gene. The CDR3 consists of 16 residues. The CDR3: CASSSTTSGSLNEQFF. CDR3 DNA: TGTGCCAGCTCATCGACGACTAGCGGGAGTCTGAATGAGCAGTTCTTC.

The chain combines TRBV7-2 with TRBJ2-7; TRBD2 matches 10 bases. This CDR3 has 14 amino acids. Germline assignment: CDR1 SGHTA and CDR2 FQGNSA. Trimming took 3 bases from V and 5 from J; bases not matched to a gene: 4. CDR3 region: CASSLGLATNEQYF. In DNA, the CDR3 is TGTGCCAGCAGCTTGGGACTAGCGACAAACGAGCAGTACTTC.

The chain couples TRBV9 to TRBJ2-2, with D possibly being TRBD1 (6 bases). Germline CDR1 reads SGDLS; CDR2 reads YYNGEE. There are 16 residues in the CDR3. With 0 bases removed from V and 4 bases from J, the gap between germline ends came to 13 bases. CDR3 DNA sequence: TGTGCCAGCAGCGTAGAGAGGGGGTACGGCACCGGGGAGCTGTTTTTT. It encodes CASSVERGYGTGELFF.

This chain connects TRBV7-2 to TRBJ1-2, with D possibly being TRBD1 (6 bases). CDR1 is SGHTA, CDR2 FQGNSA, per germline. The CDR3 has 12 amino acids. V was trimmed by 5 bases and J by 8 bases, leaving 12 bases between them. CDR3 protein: CASSPTGIGYTF. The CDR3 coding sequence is TGTGCCAGCAGCCCGACAGGTATCGGCTACACCTTC.

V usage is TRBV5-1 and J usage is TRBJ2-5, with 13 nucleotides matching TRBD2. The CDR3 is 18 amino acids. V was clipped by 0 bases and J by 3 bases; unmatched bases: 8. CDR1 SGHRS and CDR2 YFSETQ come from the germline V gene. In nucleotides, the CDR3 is TGCGCCAGCAGCTTGGACCCGGGACTAGCGGGGACCGAAGAGACCCAGTACTTC. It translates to CASSLDPGLAGTEETQYF.

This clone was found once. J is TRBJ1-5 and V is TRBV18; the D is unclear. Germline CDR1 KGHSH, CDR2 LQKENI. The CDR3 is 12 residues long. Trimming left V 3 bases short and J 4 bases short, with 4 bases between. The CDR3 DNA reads TGTGCCAGCTCACCTCCGAATCAGCCCCAGCATTTT. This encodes CASSPPNQPQHF.

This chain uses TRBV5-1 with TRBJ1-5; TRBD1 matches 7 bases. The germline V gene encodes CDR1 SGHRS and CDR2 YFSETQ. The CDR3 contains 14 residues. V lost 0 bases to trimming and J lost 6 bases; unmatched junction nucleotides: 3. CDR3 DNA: TGCGCCAGCAGCTTGGCACAGGGGAGTCAGCCCCAGCATTTT. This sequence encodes CASSLAQGSQPQHF. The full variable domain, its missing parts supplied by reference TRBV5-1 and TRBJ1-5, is KAGVTQTPRYLIKTRGQQVTLSCSPISGHRSVSWYQQTPGQGLQFLFEYFSETQRNKGNFPGRFSGRQFSNSRSEMNVSTLELGDSALYLCASSLAQGSQPQHFGDGTRLSIL.